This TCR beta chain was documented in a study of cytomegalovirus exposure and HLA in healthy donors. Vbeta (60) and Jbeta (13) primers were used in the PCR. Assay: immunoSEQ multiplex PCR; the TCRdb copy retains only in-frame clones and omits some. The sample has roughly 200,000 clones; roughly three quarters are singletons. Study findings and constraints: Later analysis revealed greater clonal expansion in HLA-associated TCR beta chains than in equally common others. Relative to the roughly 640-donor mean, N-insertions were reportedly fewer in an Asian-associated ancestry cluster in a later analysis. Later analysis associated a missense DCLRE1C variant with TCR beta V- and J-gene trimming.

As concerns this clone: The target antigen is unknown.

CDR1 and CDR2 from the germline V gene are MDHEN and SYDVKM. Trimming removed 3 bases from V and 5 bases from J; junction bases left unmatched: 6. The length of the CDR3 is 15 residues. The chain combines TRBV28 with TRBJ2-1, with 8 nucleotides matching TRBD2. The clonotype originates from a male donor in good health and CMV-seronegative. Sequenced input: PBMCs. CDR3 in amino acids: CASSLSGSGNNEQFF. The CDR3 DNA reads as TGTGCCAGCAGTTTGAGCGGGAGTGGTAACAATGAGCAGTTCTTC. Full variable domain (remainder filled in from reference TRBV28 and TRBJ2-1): DVKVTQSSRYLVKRTGEKVFLECVQDMDHENMFWYRQDPGLGLRLIYFSYDVKMKEKGDIPEGYSVSREKKERFSLILESASTNQTSMYLCASSLSGSGNNEQFFGPGTRLTVL.